A selection of T cell receptor beta chains follows, all from one sample in a study of molecular identifiers for immune sequencing clone quantification. MiXCR was run by TCRdb on the PCR reads, yielding one entry per CDR3 protein. The repertoire holds about half a million distinct CDR3 sequences, with over 20% as singletons. The sequenced material came from naive CD8+ T cells from blood, with Jurkat cell RNA spiked in. The receptors here all came from a human donor in good health. Some libraries in this study had Jurkat cell RNA spiked in. The conserved cysteine and the conserved F or W are not part of the CDR3 here. Fields, in order: J gene, CDR3 length, V gene, CDR3 protein.

j_gene: TRBJ1-5; len: 13; v_gene: TRBV9; CDR3aa: ASSVGWGVNQPQH
j_gene: TRBJ2-1; len: 13; v_gene: TRBV7-2; CDR3aa: ASSLDGNAYNEQF
j_gene: TRBJ1-1; len: 13; v_gene: TRBV30; CDR3aa: AWREGQFMNTEAF
j_gene: TRBJ2-7; len: 14; v_gene: TRBV27; CDR3aa: ASSLLGGTQPYEQY
j_gene: TRBJ2-7; len: 13; v_gene: TRBV11-3; CDR3aa: ASSLTGQGVDEQY
j_gene: TRBJ2-5; len: 14; v_gene: TRBV12-3/TRBV12-4; CDR3aa: ASTSIRGDLKETQY
j_gene: TRBJ2-3; len: 11; v_gene: TRBV5-1; CDR3aa: ASGTSGGVTQY
j_gene: TRBJ2-7; len: 13; v_gene: TRBV10-3; CDR3aa: AISGGTMLTYEQY
j_gene: TRBJ1-1; len: 10; v_gene: TRBV7-9; CDR3aa: ASSLSGTEAF
j_gene: TRBJ2-7; len: 11; v_gene: TRBV29-1; CDR3aa: SATEDGSYEQH
j_gene: TRBJ2-2; len: 10; v_gene: TRBV2; CDR3aa: ASSINAGELF
j_gene: TRBJ2-7; len: 12; v_gene: TRBV27; CDR3aa: ASSWAQASDEQY
j_gene: TRBJ2-7; len: 14; v_gene: TRBV28; CDR3aa: ASSSATSGRPYEQY
j_gene: TRBJ2-7; len: 14; v_gene: TRBV27; CDR3aa: ASSGPGTVAGYEQY
j_gene: TRBJ1-4; len: 12; v_gene: TRBV9; CDR3aa: ASSVTQGDEKLF
j_gene: TRBJ2-6; len: 14; v_gene: TRBV7-9; CDR3aa: ASSPILISGANVLT
j_gene: TRBJ2-4; len: 12; v_gene: TRBV28; CDR3aa: ASRRRWTDNIQY
j_gene: TRBJ2-7; len: 13; v_gene: TRBV14; CDR3aa: ASSQKGLSLYEQY
j_gene: TRBJ2-7; len: 10; v_gene: TRBV20-1; CDR3aa: SARGLANEQY
j_gene: TRBJ1-2; len: 14; v_gene: TRBV25-1; CDR3aa: ASSANRGRLGYGYT
j_gene: TRBJ2-1; len: 14; v_gene: TRBV24-1; CDR3aa: ATSDSASGIYNEQF
j_gene: TRBJ1-2; len: 13; v_gene: TRBV4-1; CDR3aa: ASSPVGGGMDGYT
j_gene: TRBJ1-5; len: 10; v_gene: TRBV5-8; CDR3aa: ASSLDMEPQH
j_gene: TRBJ1-5; len: 11; v_gene: TRBV27; CDR3aa: ASSLDRIQPQH
j_gene: TRBJ1-2; len: 13; v_gene: TRBV7-9; CDR3aa: ASSSPRTGPYGYT
j_gene: TRBJ2-7; len: 13; v_gene: TRBV10-3; CDR3aa: AISGTRTESYEQY
j_gene: TRBJ2-7; len: 12; v_gene: TRBV27; CDR3aa: ASSLLGGGGEQY
j_gene: TRBJ1-5; len: 10; v_gene: TRBV3-1; CDR3aa: ASSQDGEPQH
j_gene: TRBJ1-5; len: 10; v_gene: TRBV20-1; CDR3aa: SARRGNQPQH
j_gene: TRBJ2-5; len: 13; v_gene: TRBV29-1; CDR3aa: SVEGDIRGIETQY
j_gene: TRBJ2-1; len: 15; v_gene: TRBV13; CDR3aa: ASSSIQTQSSYNEQF
j_gene: TRBJ2-5; len: 9; v_gene: TRBV20-1; CDR3aa: SAVEGGTQY
j_gene: TRBJ1-5; len: 14; v_gene: TRBV12-3/TRBV12-4; CDR3aa: ASSHGGTESNQPQH
j_gene: TRBJ1-5; len: 12; v_gene: TRBV27; CDR3aa: ASSWTGDNQPQH
j_gene: TRBJ2-3; len: 10; v_gene: TRBV27; CDR3aa: ASRAGGHTQY
j_gene: TRBJ2-7; len: 12; v_gene: TRBV7-2; CDR3aa: ASSFDRETYEQY